One sample yielded the 6 T cell receptor beta chains listed below, sequenced in a study of T cell repertoires in cytomegalovirus infection. No antigen has been assigned to these receptors. MiXCR was run by TCRdb on the reads, yielding one entry per CDR3 protein. The table includes 830,000 or so distinct CDR3 sequences, over 25% detected once. The material sequenced was cultured CD8+ T cells from PBMCs, taken from culture after CMV antigen stimulation. The receptors here all came from a human donor in good health (CMV status not recorded). Some clones in this sample may be carry-over from other donors' samples.

This clonotype has a count of ten or more. The rearrangement joins TRBV7-8 to TRBJ2-5, with a weak D call TRBD1 (5 bases). Germline CDR1 reads SGHVS; CDR2 reads FQNEAQ. The CDR3 is 15 amino acids. Trimming took off 0 bases at V and 2 bases at J, with 10 bases between the two ends. CDR3 sequence: CASSLADSTQETQYF. The DNA for the CDR3 is TGTGCCAGCAGCTTAGCCGACAGTACTCAAGAGACCCAGTACTTC.

This clonotype was recorded many times. The chain links TRBV7-2 to TRBJ1-1; the D gene is possibly TRBD1 (5 bases). The CDR3 sequence is 15 residues long. CDR1 is SGHTA and CDR2 is FQGNSA in the germline V gene. Trimming pared 7 bases from V and 3 bases from J, leaving 18 bases between. CDR3 sequence: CASILTQGRHTEAFF. CDR3 DNA sequence: TGTGCCAGCATTCTTACGCAGGGCAGACACACTGAAGCTTTCTTT.

This clonotype has a count of ten or more. The chain couples TRBV6-6 to TRBJ2-1; 8 bases map to TRBD2. The CDR3 totals 13 residues. V lost 7 bases and J lost 4; bases outside the gene matches: 3. Germline V gives CDR1 MNHNY, CDR2 SVGAGI (reference sequence). CDR3 sequence: CASNSGGYNEQFF. Written as DNA, the CDR3 is TGTGCCAGCAACAGCGGGGGTTACAATGAGCAGTTCTTC.

The chain carries TRBV3-1 and TRBJ2-1, with D perhaps TRBD1 or TRBD2 (6 bases each). The CDR3 runs to 14 residues. V lost 8 bases and J 6 bases, leaving 17 bases between the germline ends. CDR1 is LGHDT, CDR2 YNNKEL, per germline (reference sequence). The CDR3 sequence: CASEEGGISNEQFF. The CDR3 bases are TGTGCCAGCGAAGAGGGGGGCATTTCCAATGAGCAGTTCTTC.

The CDR3 sequence is CASSFTGKYNEQFF. The CDR3 bases are TGTGCCAGCAGTTTCACGGGGAAATACAATGAGCAGTTCTTC. The V and J genes are TRBV12-3 or TRBV12-4 and TRBJ2-1, with TRBD2 as a possible D gene (5 bases). Trimming left V 3 bases short and J 4 bases short, with 10 bases between. This CDR3 is 14 amino acids long.

The V and J genes are TRBV14 and TRBJ2-3; D possibly matches TRBD1 or TRBD2 (5 bases each). The CDR3 spans 16 residues. In germline, CDR1 is SGHDN, CDR2 FVKESK. Trimming pared 4 bases from V and 2 bases from J, leaving 16 bases between. CDR3 in DNA: TGTGCCAGCAGCCTCACTGGGGGTCATTACACAGATACGCAGTATTTT. The encoded protein is CASSLTGGHYTDTQYF.